This is a list of T cell receptor beta chains from one sample in a study of cytomegalovirus exposure and HLA in healthy donors. Generated by immunoSEQ multiplex PCR, the TCRdb table keeps only in-frame clones and is missing some. The sample has about 150,000 clones; approximately 91% are singletons. Sequencing was done on a sample of PBMCs. The receptors stem from a middle-aged woman in good health and CMV-seronegative. The CDR3 runs from the conserved cysteine through the conserved F or W. D genes are given only for firm matches. Clone size is not always given. Where it is, it says once, few, many or a class for expanded clones.

abundance: few; v_gene: TRBV25-1; j_gene: TRBJ1-5; d_gene: .; CDR3nt: TGTGCCAGCAGTGAAGGGGGGAAGAGCAATCAGCCCCAGCATTTT; CDR3aa: CASSEGGKSNQPQHF
abundance: .; v_gene: TRBV5-1; j_gene: TRBJ2-1; d_gene: .; CDR3nt: TGCGCCAGCAGCTCCCTAGCCGGGAATGAGCAGTTCTTC; CDR3aa: CASSSLAGNEQFF
abundance: .; v_gene: TRBV28; j_gene: TRBJ2-5; d_gene: TRBD1; CDR3nt: TGTGCCAGCAGAGCCCCGGGACAGCAAGAGACCCAGTACTTC; CDR3aa: CASRAPGQQETQYF
abundance: .; v_gene: TRBV5-1; j_gene: TRBJ2-5; d_gene: .; CDR3nt: TGCGCCAGCAGCTTGGGCGATGGAGAGACCCAGTACTTC; CDR3aa: CASSLGDGETQYF
abundance: .; v_gene: TRBV23-1; j_gene: TRBJ2-5; d_gene: TRBD1; CDR3nt: TGCGCCAGCAGTCAATCAGACAGGGCCGGGGTCAGAGCACGGGAGACCCAGTACTTC; CDR3aa: CASSQSDRAGVRARETQYF
abundance: .; v_gene: TRBV4-3; j_gene: TRBJ2-3; d_gene: .; CDR3nt: TGCGCCAGCGGATGGACTGGAACGACGCAGTATTTT; CDR3aa: CASGWTGTTQYF
abundance: .; v_gene: TRBV6-5; j_gene: TRBJ1-1; d_gene: TRBD1; CDR3nt: TGTGCCAGCAGTCGGACAGGATTCACTGAAGCTTTCTTT; CDR3aa: CASSRTGFTEAFF
abundance: .; v_gene: TRBV2; j_gene: TRBJ2-1; d_gene: .; CDR3nt: TGTGCCAGCAAGAGGTACAATGAGCAGTTCTTC; CDR3aa: CASKRYNEQFF
abundance: .; v_gene: TRBV11-3; j_gene: TRBJ1-2; d_gene: .; CDR3nt: TGTGCCAGCAGCTTAGATGCTCTTACAGGGTATGGCTACACCTTC; CDR3aa: CASSLDALTGYGYTF
abundance: .; v_gene: TRBV7-8; j_gene: TRBJ1-2; d_gene: .; CDR3nt: TGTGCCAGCAGCTTAGAGGCAGGGGCCGAAGTTAACTATGGCTACACCTTC; CDR3aa: CASSLEAGAEVNYGYTF
abundance: .; v_gene: TRBV4-3; j_gene: TRBJ2-7; d_gene: .; CDR3nt: TGCGCCAGCAGCCAGTATGCGGGACGCCTACCCTACGAGCAGTACTTC; CDR3aa: CASSQYAGRLPYEQYF
abundance: .; v_gene: TRBV7-2; j_gene: TRBJ2-6; d_gene: .; CDR3nt: TGTGCCAGCAGCCTCCGCCCATCCGGTGGGGCCAACGTCCTGACTTTC; CDR3aa: CASSLRPSGGANVLTF
abundance: .; v_gene: TRBV28; j_gene: TRBJ2-2; d_gene: .; CDR3nt: TGTGCCAGCAGCTCAGGGGTCCGGACCGGGGAGCTGTTTTTT; CDR3aa: CASSSGVRTGELFF
abundance: .; v_gene: TRBV10-2; j_gene: TRBJ2-1; d_gene: TRBD2; CDR3nt: TGCGCCAGCAGTGAGGAGCCGGGACTAGCGGGAGGGACCAATGAGCAGTTCTTC; CDR3aa: CASSEEPGLAGGTNEQFF
abundance: .; v_gene: TRBV15; j_gene: TRBJ2-5; d_gene: TRBD2; CDR3nt: TGTGCCACCGGCAGAGCCGGGGGAGGGGAGACCCAGTACTTC; CDR3aa: CATGRAGGGETQYF
abundance: .; v_gene: TRBV18; j_gene: TRBJ2-7; d_gene: .; CDR3nt: TGTGCCAGCTCACCACCCTCAAGCTCCTACGAGCAGTACTTC; CDR3aa: CASSPPSSSYEQYF
abundance: .; v_gene: TRBV30; j_gene: TRBJ2-4; d_gene: TRBD2; CDR3nt: TGTGCCTACAAATCCCTAGCGGGAGGAGCCAAAAACATTCAGTACTTC; CDR3aa: CAYKSLAGGAKNIQYF
abundance: once; v_gene: TRBV7-3; j_gene: TRBJ2-5; d_gene: TRBD1; CDR3nt: TGTGCCAGCAGCGTAACCGGGACAGGGGGCCCGGCCCGAGAGACCCAGTACTTC; CDR3aa: CASSVTGTGGPARETQYF
abundance: .; v_gene: TRBV27; j_gene: TRBJ2-7; d_gene: TRBD1; CDR3nt: TGTGCCAGCAGTCCCCTCGGGACAGACCCTGGGGAGCAGTACTTC; CDR3aa: CASSPLGTDPGEQYF
abundance: .; v_gene: TRBV28; j_gene: TRBJ2-7; d_gene: TRBD2; CDR3nt: TGTGCCGCCGCGGGGGGACCCCTTTACGAGCAGTACTTC; CDR3aa: CAAAGGPLYEQYF
abundance: .; v_gene: TRBV7-2; j_gene: TRBJ2-3; d_gene: TRBD2; CDR3nt: TGTGCCAGCAGGCTAGCGGGAGTAGATACGCAGTATTTT; CDR3aa: CASRLAGVDTQYF
abundance: .; v_gene: TRBV11-2; j_gene: TRBJ2-5; d_gene: .; CDR3nt: TGTGCCAGCAGCTTAAGACAGACACAAGAGACCCAGTACTTC; CDR3aa: CASSLRQTQETQYF
abundance: .; v_gene: TRBV5-1; j_gene: TRBJ2-3; d_gene: .; CDR3nt: TGCGCCAGCAGACCCGGGACTGGATATACGCAGTATTTT; CDR3aa: CASRPGTGYTQYF
abundance: few; v_gene: TRBV10-3; j_gene: TRBJ2-2; d_gene: .; CDR3nt: TGTGCCATTGGCGGGGTTACCGGGGAGCTGTTTTTT; CDR3aa: CAIGGVTGELFF
abundance: .; v_gene: TRBV27; j_gene: TRBJ2-1; d_gene: .; CDR3nt: TGTGCCAGCAGTTTAGAGGGATACAATGAGCAGTTCTTC; CDR3aa: CASSLEGYNEQFF
abundance: .; v_gene: TRBV9; j_gene: TRBJ2-2; d_gene: TRBD1; CDR3nt: TGTGCCAGCAGCCCTCTTGGGACAGGTTCCGGGGAGCTGTTTTTT; CDR3aa: CASSPLGTGSGELFF
abundance: .; v_gene: TRBV6-5; j_gene: TRBJ1-1; d_gene: .; CDR3nt: TGTGCCAGCAGTTCACCAGGGGCCCTGAACACTGAAGCTTTCTTT; CDR3aa: CASSSPGALNTEAFF
abundance: .; v_gene: TRBV10-3; j_gene: TRBJ2-7; d_gene: .; CDR3nt: TGTGCCATCAGTGACTCCCGGGACACCGGCTACGAGCAGTACTTC; CDR3aa: CAISDSRDTGYEQYF
abundance: .; v_gene: TRBV20-1; j_gene: TRBJ2-1; d_gene: .; CDR3nt: TGCAGTGCTAGAGGCGGGAATGAGCAGTTCTTC; CDR3aa: CSARGGNEQFF
abundance: .; v_gene: TRBV19; j_gene: TRBJ1-1; d_gene: .; CDR3nt: TGTGCCAGTAGCAGTCAGGGGAACACTGAAGCTTTCTTT; CDR3aa: CASSSQGNTEAFF
abundance: .; v_gene: TRBV27; j_gene: TRBJ1-2; d_gene: .; CDR3nt: TGTGCCAGCACTTACGGGGGGGCTACTGGCTACACCTTC; CDR3aa: CASTYGGATGYTF
abundance: .; v_gene: TRBV2; j_gene: TRBJ1-3; d_gene: .; CDR3nt: TGTGCCAGCAGTGAAGTCGCAGGGTGGGGAAACACCATATATTTT; CDR3aa: CASSEVAGWGNTIYF
abundance: .; v_gene: TRBV6-6; j_gene: TRBJ2-1; d_gene: .; CDR3nt: TGTGCCAGCAGTCTTATACCGGCAGGGTCTGCTAATGAGCAGTTCTTC; CDR3aa: CASSLIPAGSANEQFF
abundance: .; v_gene: TRBV7-9; j_gene: TRBJ1-1; d_gene: .; CDR3nt: TGTGCCAGCAGCTTAGAGGGAGGGCTTGAAGCTTTCTTT; CDR3aa: CASSLEGGLEAFF
abundance: .; v_gene: TRBV6-1; j_gene: TRBJ1-2; d_gene: .; CDR3nt: TGTGCCAGCGCCCGGGTTAACTATGGCTACACCTTC; CDR3aa: CASARVNYGYTF
abundance: once; v_gene: TRBV29-1; j_gene: TRBJ2-7; d_gene: TRBD2; CDR3nt: TGCAGCGTTGAAGCTAGCGGGAGGAACGAGCAGTACTTC; CDR3aa: CSVEASGRNEQYF
abundance: .; v_gene: TRBV6-6; j_gene: TRBJ1-2; d_gene: .; CDR3nt: TGTGCCAGCAGTTCCACAGGGTTCTATGGCTACACCTTC; CDR3aa: CASSSTGFYGYTF
abundance: once; v_gene: TRBV28; j_gene: TRBJ2-5; d_gene: .; CDR3nt: TGTGCCAGCAGTCCTAACCGACAGATAGCTCAAGAGACCCAGTACTTC; CDR3aa: CASSPNRQIAQETQYF
abundance: few; v_gene: TRBV6-1; j_gene: TRBJ1-4; d_gene: TRBD1; CDR3nt: TGTGCCAGCAGTGGAACACAGGGGTGGAGGGAAAAACTGTTTTTT; CDR3aa: CASSGTQGWREKLFF
abundance: once; v_gene: TRBV10-3; j_gene: TRBJ2-5; d_gene: TRBD1; CDR3nt: TGTGCCATCAGCTTGGGACAGGGAGGACAAGAGACCCAGTACTTC; CDR3aa: CAISLGQGGQETQYF
abundance: .; v_gene: TRBV5-1; j_gene: TRBJ2-1; d_gene: .; CDR3nt: TGCGCCAGCAGCTTGGCCGCGGTTATAGGGGATGAGCAGTTCTTC; CDR3aa: CASSLAAVIGDEQFF
abundance: .; v_gene: TRBV27; j_gene: TRBJ2-1; d_gene: .; CDR3nt: TGTGCCAGCAGTTCCTTTGGCGGAAGCTCCTACAATGAGCAGTTCTTC; CDR3aa: CASSSFGGSSYNEQFF
abundance: .; v_gene: TRBV18; j_gene: TRBJ2-1; d_gene: TRBD1; CDR3nt: TGTGCCAGCTCACTTGGACAGGGGGCATATGAGCAGTTCTTC; CDR3aa: CASSLGQGAYEQFF
abundance: few; v_gene: TRBV2; j_gene: TRBJ1-5; d_gene: .; CDR3nt: TGTGCCAGCTCTGGCACAAATCAGCCCCAGCATTTT; CDR3aa: CASSGTNQPQHF
abundance: .; v_gene: TRBV10-3; j_gene: TRBJ1-2; d_gene: TRBD1; CDR3nt: TGTGCCATCAGTGTGGGGGTGAGACAGGGAGATGGCTACACCTTC; CDR3aa: CAISVGVRQGDGYTF
abundance: few; v_gene: TRBV25-1; j_gene: TRBJ2-1; d_gene: .; CDR3nt: TGTGCCAGCAGTGATCAGTGGGAGCAGTTCTTC; CDR3aa: CASSDQWEQFF
abundance: .; v_gene: TRBV29-1; j_gene: TRBJ2-3; d_gene: TRBD2; CDR3nt: TGCAGCGTTAATGGGAAGCGGGGGGGCAGTGGAACAGATACGCAGTATTTT; CDR3aa: CSVNGKRGGSGTDTQYF
abundance: .; v_gene: TRBV6-5; j_gene: TRBJ2-7; d_gene: TRBD2; CDR3nt: TGTGCCAGCAGCCCCCCGGGGGGGCACGAGCAGTACTTC; CDR3aa: CASSPPGGHEQYF
abundance: .; v_gene: TRBV2; j_gene: TRBJ2-2; d_gene: TRBD1; CDR3nt: TGTGCCAGCAGTGAAGGACAGGGACACACCGGGGAGCTGTTTTTT; CDR3aa: CASSEGQGHTGELFF
abundance: .; v_gene: TRBV27; j_gene: TRBJ2-7; d_gene: TRBD1; CDR3nt: TGTGCCAGCGGAAGGACAGGGAAGTCCTACGAGCAGTACTTC; CDR3aa: CASGRTGKSYEQYF
abundance: .; v_gene: TRBV7-6; j_gene: TRBJ2-7; d_gene: TRBD1; CDR3nt: TGTGCCAGCAGCGCGGGACAGGACTACGAGCAGTACTTC; CDR3aa: CASSAGQDYEQYF
abundance: once; v_gene: TRBV11-2; j_gene: TRBJ1-1; d_gene: .; CDR3nt: TGTGCCAGCAGCCTAGGACACAACACTGAAGCTTTCTTT; CDR3aa: CASSLGHNTEAFF
abundance: .; v_gene: TRBV11-2; j_gene: TRBJ2-2; d_gene: TRBD2; CDR3nt: TGTGCCAGCAGCTTACAACTAGCGGGCCTCACCGGGGAGCTGTTTTTT; CDR3aa: CASSLQLAGLTGELFF
abundance: .; v_gene: TRBV19; j_gene: TRBJ2-1; d_gene: .; CDR3nt: TGTGCCAGTAGTGGGCGACAGGTGGTCGCGTACAATGAGCAGTTCTTC; CDR3aa: CASSGRQVVAYNEQFF
abundance: .; v_gene: TRBV2; j_gene: TRBJ2-4; d_gene: TRBD1; CDR3nt: TGTGCCAGCAGTCTCGACAGGGTGATCTTATTAGCCAAAAACATTCAGTACTTC; CDR3aa: CASSLDRVILLAKNIQYF
abundance: .; v_gene: TRBV11-3; j_gene: TRBJ2-2; d_gene: .; CDR3nt: TGTGCCAGCAGCTTATCCAGGGTCAGCGGGGAGCTGTTTTTT; CDR3aa: CASSLSRVSGELFF
abundance: .; v_gene: TRBV4-1; j_gene: TRBJ2-2; d_gene: TRBD2; CDR3nt: TGCGCCAGCAGCCAGACCGGCCTAGCGGGGCCTTCCGGGGAGCTGTTTTTT; CDR3aa: CASSQTGLAGPSGELFF
abundance: .; v_gene: TRBV19; j_gene: TRBJ2-4; d_gene: .; CDR3nt: TGTGCCAGTAGTGAGGTCCCCAGGGGAAACATTCAGTACTTC; CDR3aa: CASSEVPRGNIQYF
abundance: .; v_gene: TRBV19; j_gene: TRBJ2-7; d_gene: TRBD2; CDR3nt: TGTGCCAGTACCCCTTCCGGACTAGCGGGAGGGAAAATCTCCTACGAGCAGTACTTC; CDR3aa: CASTPSGLAGGKISYEQYF
abundance: .; v_gene: TRBV11-3; j_gene: TRBJ2-2; d_gene: .; CDR3nt: TGTGCCAGCAGCTTAGGCAGGGCCCGGGCCGGGGAGCTGTTTTTT; CDR3aa: CASSLGRARAGELFF